Presented here are 20 T cell receptor beta chains from one specimen sequenced in a study of T cells after yellow fever vaccination. TCRdb recomputed calls from the 5' RACE reads with MiXCR, one row per CDR3 protein. The repertoire has 100,000 to 150,000 distinct CDR3 sequences, about 16% of them found once; the top ten carry more than 40%. Sequenced material: CD8+ T cells sorted from PBMCs, taken 5 days after the yellow fever booster vaccination. The receptors here all came from a man aged 18 to 30 who received the YFV17D yellow fever vaccine.

V is TRBV6-2 or TRBV6-3 and J is TRBJ1-2, with D possibly TRBD1 on 5 matching bases. Germline V gene lookup returns CDR1 MNHEY and CDR2 SVGEGT. V dropped 2 bases and J dropped 5 bases, with 18 bases sitting between them. The CDR3 is 16 amino acids. CDR3 sequence: CASSYTGLTEGYGYTF. The CDR3 DNA follows: TGTGCCAGCAGTTACACAGGACTTACCGAGGGGTATGGCTACACCTTC.

This clonotype was detected many times. The chain couples TRBV15 to TRBJ2-3; perhaps TRBD1 as D (6 bases). Trimming took off 6 bases at V and 4 bases at J, with 11 bases between the two ends. CDR1 is LNHNV and CDR2 is YYDKDF in the germline V gene (reference sequence). This CDR3 comprises 13 residues. For the CDR3, the DNA is TGTGCCACCAGACAGGGTGTGCCAGATACGCAGTATTTT. Translating gives CATRQGVPDTQYF.

Ten or more counts support this clonotype. The J gene is TRBJ2-1, the V gene TRBV5-1; TRBD1 agrees at 9 bases. Germline V CDR1 and CDR2: SGHRS, YFSETQ. The CDR3 contains 14 residues. With V trimmed by 3 bases and J by 4 bases, 2 bases remained unmatched. CDR3 amino acids: CASSSGTGYNEQFF. The CDR3 DNA reads as TGCGCCAGCAGCTCCGGGACAGGGTACAATGAGCAGTTCTTC.

This clonotype was found a few times. This chain uses TRBV7-9 with TRBJ2-3; D is ambiguous. This CDR3 has 12 residues. Germline-derived CDR1 and CDR2 are SEHNR and FQNEAQ (reference sequence). The germline V and J ends were trimmed by 5 bases and 10 bases, with 13 bases remaining between them. CDR3 amino acids: CASSQLVDPQYF. CDR3 DNA: TGTGCCAGCAGCCAACTGGTCGATCCGCAGTATTTT.

V usage is TRBV15 and J usage is TRBJ2-1; TRBD2 matches at 8 bases. This CDR3 spans 15 amino acids. From germline, CDR1 is LNHNV and CDR2 YYDKDF (reference sequence). V was pared by 5 bases and J by 3 bases, with 6 bases of the junction left unmatched. CDR3 DNA: TGTGCCACCAGCTGGCCCGGGGGGGGCTACAATGAGCAGTTCTTC. Protein product: CATSWPGGGYNEQFF.

The table lists this clonotype with a few counts. V is TRBV6-5 and J is TRBJ1-4; tentatively, D is TRBD1 (5 bases). Looked up from germline, CDR1 is MNHEY and CDR2 is SVGAGI. With 1 base removed from V and 7 bases from J, the gap between germline ends came to 7 bases. This CDR3 has 13 amino acids. The CDR3 spells CASSYLRGEKLFF. CDR3 nucleotides: TGTGCCAGCAGTTACTTAAGGGGTGAAAAACTGTTTTTT.

The CDR3: CASTGPGYGYTF. CDR3 DNA: TGCGCCAGCACGGGGCCGGGCTATGGCTACACCTTC. V usage is TRBV5-1 and J usage is TRBJ1-2; a possible D gene is TRBD1 (5 bases). Germline CDR1 SGHRS, CDR2 YFSETQ. The CDR3 is made up of 12 amino acids. Trimming removed 6 bases from V and 4 bases from J, with 10 bases in between.

This clonotype was seen more than once but under ten times. The J gene is TRBJ2-2, the V gene TRBV12-3 or TRBV12-4, with a possible D match to TRBD2 (5 bases). The CDR3 spans 13 residues. V dropped 5 bases and J dropped 6 bases, with 10 bases sitting between them. The CDR3 bases are TGTGCCAGCAGTCCTATGGGAGCCGGGGAGCTGTTTTTT. It translates to CASSPMGAGELFF.

The rearrangement joins TRBV20-1 to TRBJ2-1; perhaps TRBD1 as D (6 bases). This CDR3 is 13 amino acids long. Germline V gene sequence: CDR1 DFQATT, CDR2 SNEGSKA (reference sequence). Trimming pared 3 bases from V and 0 bases from J, leaving 6 bases between. Written as DNA, the CDR3 is TGCAGTGCTAGGGGGGCCTCCTACAATGAGCAGTTCTTC. This sequence encodes CSARGASYNEQFF.

In its sample, this clonotype was seen a few times. The V gene is TRBV4-3, the J gene TRBJ1-1; the D is unclear. The CDR3 runs 14 residues. V was pared by 6 bases and J by 1 base, with 12 bases between. Germline assignment: CDR1 LGHNA and CDR2 YSLEER. The CDR3 DNA sequence: TGCGCCAGCAGTGAAACATCAACGAACACTGAAGCTTTCTTT. Protein product: CASSETSTNTEAFF.

This chain uses TRBV7-6 with TRBJ1-1; D gene unclear. Germline V gene sequence: CDR1 SGHVS, CDR2 FNYEAQ. V was cut by 6 bases and J by 1 base, with 9 bases left in between. The CDR3 loop spans 13 amino acids. The CDR3 loop is CASSPTENTEAFF. As DNA, the CDR3 is TGTGCCAGCAGTCCCACAGAGAACACTGAAGCTTTCTTT.

A few counts support this clonotype. The chain recombines TRBV15 with TRBJ2-1, with 12 positions matching TRBD2. Looked up from germline, CDR1 is LNHNV and CDR2 is YYDKDF (reference sequence). V lost 7 bases and J lost 6; bases outside the gene matches: 10. The CDR3 loop spans 16 amino acids. The CDR3 DNA sequence: TGTGCCACCACCGGGGCTAGCGGGGGGGTGGGCAATGAGCAGTTCTTC. Its protein product is CATTGASGGVGNEQFF.

This clonotype was picked up a small number of times. The rearrangement uses TRBV4-1 and TRBJ2-3; D may be TRBD2 (5 bases). V dropped 0 bases and J dropped 10 bases, with 11 bases sitting between them. The CDR3 is 13 residues long. The V gene's germline CDR1 is MGHRA and CDR2 YSYEKL. CDR3 DNA: TGCGCCAGCAGCCAAGATCTAGGGCGGGCGCAGTATTTT. Its protein product is CASSQDLGRAQYF.

This clonotype was found a few times. This chain uses TRBV20-1 with TRBJ2-1; D might be TRBD1 (5 bases). Germline-derived CDR1 and CDR2 are DFQATT and SNEGSKA (reference sequence). V shed 1 base and J shed 0 bases, with 19 bases lying between them. The CDR3 length is 18 residues. CDR3 in DNA: TGCAGTGCTAGAGGCCACACAGGTCCTAGGAGCTCCTACAATGAGCAGTTCTTC. Amino acid sequence: CSARGHTGPRSSYNEQFF.

CDR3 coding DNA: TGTGCCAGCAGCCCGGGGATTTACGAGCAGTACTTC. Residues: CASSPGIYEQYF. The chain has TRBV3-1 and TRBJ2-7; a possible D gene is TRBD2 (5 bases). The CDR3 has 12 amino acids. Germline CDR1 LGHDT, CDR2 YNNKEL (reference sequence). V lost 4 bases, J lost 4 bases, and 8 bases lay in between.

This clonotype turned up a few times. The chain has TRBV4-2 and TRBJ1-5, with TRBD1 matching over 9 bases. The CDR3 totals 15 residues. Germline loops: CDR1 LGHNA, CDR2 YNFKEQ. The V and J ends lost 4 bases and 6 bases, in that order; junction bases with no gene match: 7. The CDR3 DNA is TGTGCCAGCAGCCCAAGACGACAGGGGGTTCAGCCCCAGCATTTT. This encodes CASSPRRQGVQPQHF.

The J gene is TRBJ2-3, the V gene TRBV7-9; D gene unclear. The CDR3 totals 14 residues. The germline V gene has CDR1 SEHNR and CDR2 FQNEAQ (reference sequence). V gave up 5 bases and J gave up 2 bases, with 11 bases separating them. CDR3 nucleotides: TGTGCCAGCAGCCCGAGACATATCACAGATACGCAGTATTTT. Its translation is CASSPRHITDTQYF.

The chain has TRBV27 and TRBJ2-1; a possible D gene is TRBD2 (6 bases). The CDR3 has 14 amino acids. Looked up from germline, CDR1 is MNHEY and CDR2 is SMNVEV (reference sequence). With 3 bases removed from V and 1 base from J, the gap between germline ends came to 7 bases. The chain's CDR3 is CASSFGGSYNEQFF. DNA for the CDR3: TGTGCCAGCAGTTTCGGGGGTTCCTACAATGAGCAGTTCTTC.

The J gene is TRBJ2-3, the V gene TRBV7-8; no reliable D call. The CDR3 is 14 amino acids. Germline V gives CDR1 SGHVS, CDR2 FQNEAQ. Trimming left V 2 bases short and J 3 bases short, with 9 bases between. The CDR3 is CASSLLGFTDTQYF. The CDR3 nucleotides are TGTGCCAGCAGCTTACTAGGATTTACAGATACGCAGTATTTT.

This clonotype has just a few counts. The chain combines TRBV7-6 with TRBJ2-1; 7 bases align to TRBD1. The CDR3 length is 14 residues. CDR1 and CDR2 (germline): SGHVS, FNYEAQ. V dropped 6 bases and J dropped 2; count of bases not matched to a gene: 4. Here the CDR3 reads CASRATGTYNEQFF. The CDR3 coding sequence is TGTGCCAGCAGGGCGACAGGGACCTACAATGAGCAGTTCTTC.